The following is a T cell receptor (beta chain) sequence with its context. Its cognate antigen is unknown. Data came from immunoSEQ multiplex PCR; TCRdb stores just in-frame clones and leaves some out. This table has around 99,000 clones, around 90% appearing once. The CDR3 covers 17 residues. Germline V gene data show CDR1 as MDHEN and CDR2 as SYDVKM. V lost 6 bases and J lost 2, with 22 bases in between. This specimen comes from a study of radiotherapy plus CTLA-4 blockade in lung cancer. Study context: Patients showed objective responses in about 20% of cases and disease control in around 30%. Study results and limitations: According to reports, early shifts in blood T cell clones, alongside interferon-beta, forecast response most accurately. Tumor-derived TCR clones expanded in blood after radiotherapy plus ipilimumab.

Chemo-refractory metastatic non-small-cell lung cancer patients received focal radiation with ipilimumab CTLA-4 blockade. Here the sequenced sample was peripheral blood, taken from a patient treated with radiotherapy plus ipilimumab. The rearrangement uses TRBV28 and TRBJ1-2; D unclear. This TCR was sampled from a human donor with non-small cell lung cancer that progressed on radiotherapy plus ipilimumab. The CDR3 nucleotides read TGTGCCAGCAGACCCGAGCTTCGGGCAGGTGGCAACTATGGCTACACCTTC. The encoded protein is CASRPELRAGGNYGYTF.